Listed below are T cell receptor beta chains from one sample, sequenced in a study of post-analysis software for immune sequencing data. TCRdb redid the calling of the PCR reads with MiXCR, one entry per CDR3 protein. This table holds roughly 600,000 distinct CDR3 sequences, around 44% found once. The sample comprised blood. These receptors originate from a girl aged 10-17 years with multiple sclerosis. Both conserved end residues are part of each CDR3. A D gene is named only where the DNA matches it firmly. Expanded clones get a size class; other rows say once, few or many, or leave the size out.

cdr3_nt: TGCGCCAGCAGCCAAGACCCTTACAGGGGTAGGACAGATACGCAGTATTTT
cdr3_aa: CASSQDPYRGRTDTQYF
clone_size: -
v_call: TRBV4-1
j_call: TRBJ2-3
d_call: TRBD1

cdr3_nt: TGCAGCGTCCAAGCGGCGGGAGTGGCCGATGAGCAGTTCTTC
cdr3_aa: CSVQAAGVADEQFF
clone_size: -
v_call: TRBV29-1
j_call: TRBJ2-1
d_call: TRBD2

cdr3_nt: TGCAGTGCTAGAGATGTGGGGGATCAGCCCCAGCATTTT
cdr3_aa: CSARDVGDQPQHF
clone_size: -
v_call: TRBV20-1
j_call: TRBJ1-5
d_call: -

cdr3_nt: TGCGCCAGCAGTGATTCTAGGAGACAAGAGACCCAGTACTTC
cdr3_aa: CASSDSRRQETQYF
clone_size: few
v_call: TRBV10-2
j_call: TRBJ2-5
d_call: -

cdr3_nt: TGTGCCAGCAGCCCCACAGGGTCGGAAAAACTGTTTTTT
cdr3_aa: CASSPTGSEKLFF
clone_size: few
v_call: TRBV7-9
j_call: TRBJ1-4
d_call: -

cdr3_nt: TGCGCCAGCAGCTCTCTGACGGGGGAGACCCAGTACTTC
cdr3_aa: CASSSLTGETQYF
clone_size: few
v_call: TRBV5-1
j_call: TRBJ2-5
d_call: -

cdr3_nt: TGCGCCAGCAGCTTGCGACAACTAGGCCCTAAAGTAAGTGAGCAGTTCTTC
cdr3_aa: CASSLRQLGPKVSEQFF
clone_size: few
v_call: TRBV5-1
j_call: TRBJ2-1
d_call: -

cdr3_nt: TGTGCCAGCAGTCCTAACAGGGGAGGGTATAATTCACCCCTCCACTTT
cdr3_aa: CASSPNRGGYNSPLHF
clone_size: -
v_call: TRBV6-6
j_call: TRBJ1-6
d_call: TRBD1

cdr3_nt: TGTGCCATCAGAGGGACTAGCGGGGGAGGCACAGATACGCAGTATTTT
cdr3_aa: CAIRGTSGGGTDTQYF
clone_size: -
v_call: TRBV10-3
j_call: TRBJ2-3
d_call: TRBD2

cdr3_nt: TGTGCCAGCAGTATCAGGGGACCGAACTATGGCTACACCTTC
cdr3_aa: CASSIRGPNYGYTF
clone_size: -
v_call: TRBV2
j_call: TRBJ1-2
d_call: -

cdr3_nt: TGTGCCAGCAGGGGACAGGGGGCCTTAACAGATACGCAGTATTTT
cdr3_aa: CASRGQGALTDTQYF
clone_size: -
v_call: TRBV12-3/TRBV12-4
j_call: TRBJ2-3
d_call: TRBD1

cdr3_nt: TGTGCCAGCAGCCAAGGGCAGGGGTCGACAGATACGCAGTATTTT
cdr3_aa: CASSQGQGSTDTQYF
clone_size: many
v_call: TRBV3-1
j_call: TRBJ2-3
d_call: -

cdr3_nt: TGTGCCAGCAAGTGGCAGGGGGGATCCTACGAGCAGTACTTC
cdr3_aa: CASKWQGGSYEQYF
clone_size: many
v_call: TRBV28
j_call: TRBJ2-7
d_call: -

cdr3_nt: TGCAGTGCTACGGACAGGGAAAGTGATACGCAGTATTTT
cdr3_aa: CSATDRESDTQYF
clone_size: -
v_call: TRBV20-1
j_call: TRBJ2-3
d_call: TRBD1

cdr3_nt: TGTGCCAGCAGCTTAGCGTCACGATGGCGGGAGGGCCAGAGCACAGATACGCAGTATTTT
cdr3_aa: CASSLASRWREGQSTDTQYF
clone_size: -
v_call: TRBV7-6
j_call: TRBJ2-3
d_call: TRBD2

cdr3_nt: TGTGCCAGCAGTTTAGGGTCCCTGGGGCAGCCCCAGCATTTT
cdr3_aa: CASSLGSLGQPQHF
clone_size: few
v_call: TRBV12-3/TRBV12-4
j_call: TRBJ1-5
d_call: -

cdr3_nt: TGTGCCAGCAGCCGCCGGGGGGGCGAGGCCTACAATGAGCAGTTCTTC
cdr3_aa: CASSRRGGEAYNEQFF
clone_size: -
v_call: TRBV12-3/TRBV12-4
j_call: TRBJ2-1
d_call: TRBD2